These 14 T cell receptor beta chains share one sample of origin, sequenced in a study of T-cell memory formation after mild COVID-19. TCRdb called the 5' RACE reads again in MiXCR, with one record for every CDR3 protein. The sample lists fewer than 500,000 distinct CDR3 sequences, around a quarter occurring once. The specimen sequenced was PBMCs or a T cell subset sorted from them (not recorded which). The receptors originated from an adult woman who had mild COVID-19 (a few samples of this study predate the infection). Cell type and time point are not known.

This clonotype has only a few counts. The J gene is TRBJ1-4, the V gene TRBV5-1, with D uncertain. The V and J ends lost 5 bases and 7 bases respectively, with 12 bases between them. This CDR3 is built from 13 residues. CDR1 and CDR2 (germline): SGHRS, YFSETQ. The CDR3 region has the DNA TGCGCCAGCAGTCGGGGAGGGTTTGAAAAACTGTTTTTT. This sequence encodes CASSRGGFEKLFF.

The V call is TRBV24-1, the J call TRBJ2-1; D gene uncertain. Trimming took off 8 bases at V and 0 bases at J, with 7 bases between the two ends. Looked up from germline, CDR1 is KGHDR and CDR2 is SFDVKD. This CDR3 contains 13 residues. The CDR3 DNA reads TGTGCCACCATAGACGACTCCTACAATGAGCAGTTCTTC. Protein product: CATIDDSYNEQFF.

The chain recombines TRBV4-2 with TRBJ2-2; 11 positions match TRBD2. This CDR3 is 15 amino acids long. The V gene's germline CDR1 is LGHNA and CDR2 YNFKEQ. Trimming cost V 5 bases and J 8 bases; bases outside gene matches: 7. The CDR3 spells CASSGSGGAGGELFF. CDR3 nucleotides: TGTGCCAGCAGCGGTAGCGGGGGGGCCGGTGGGGAGCTGTTTTTT.

V usage is TRBV4-3 and J usage is TRBJ1-2; 7 bases are a match to TRBD1. V lost 0 bases and J lost 4; bases outside the gene matches: 11. The CDR3 runs to 17 residues. CDR1 and CDR2 from the germline V gene are LGHNA and YSLEER. The CDR3 DNA reads as TGCGCCAGCAGCCAAGATTCAGTCCGGGACAGCCTCTATGGCTACACCTTC. The encoded protein is CASSQDSVRDSLYGYTF.

The chain couples TRBV3-1 to TRBJ2-4; TRBD2 is a possible D gene (5 bases). CDR3 size: 16 residues. V was shortened by 0 bases and J by 0 bases, with 9 bases between the two germline ends. Germline V gene lookup returns CDR1 LGHDT and CDR2 YNNKEL (reference sequence). The CDR3 DNA reads as TGTGCCAGCAGCCAAGATTGGGGAGTAGCCAAAAACATTCAGTACTTC. It encodes CASSQDWGVAKNIQYF. The variable domain in full, completed from reference TRBV3-1 and TRBJ2-4, reads DTAVSQTPKYLVTQMGNDKSIKCEQNLGHDTMYWYKQDSKKFLKIMFSYNNKELIINETVPNRFSPKSPDKAHLNLHINSLELGDSAVYFCASSQDWGVAKNIQYFGAGTRLSVL.

The chain couples TRBV9 to TRBJ2-2; maybe TRBD1 (5 bases). The length of the CDR3 is 13 residues. The germline V and J ends were trimmed by 3 bases and 3 bases, with 6 bases remaining between them. Germline CDR1 SGDLS, CDR2 YYNGEE. In nucleotides, the CDR3 is TGTGCCAGCAGCGACAGGTACACCGGGGAGCTGTTTTTT. Protein sequence: CASSDRYTGELFF.

The V call is TRBV2, the J call TRBJ2-3; D gene ambiguous. The CDR3 is made up of 13 amino acids. Germline CDR1 is SNHLY and CDR2 is FYNNEI. The germline V and J ends were trimmed by 6 bases and 6 bases, with 13 bases remaining between them. The CDR3 DNA is TGTGCCAGCAGCGTCGACACGTCTGATACGCAGTATTTT. As protein: CASSVDTSDTQYF.

This sequence joins TRBV6-4 and TRBJ2-3; TRBD2 matches 10 bases. Per the germline V gene, CDR1 is MRHNA and CDR2 is SNTAGT. This CDR3 contains 15 residues. The V and J ends lost 4 bases and 4 bases, in that order; junction bases with no gene match: 5. DNA for the CDR3: TGTGCCAGCAGTGTGTCGAGCGGGGGGGCAGATACGCAGTATTTT. It is translated as CASSVSSGGADTQYF.

The V and J genes are TRBV19 and TRBJ2-1; D is undetermined. CDR3 length equals 17 residues. The V gene's germline CDR1 is LNHDA and CDR2 SQIVND (reference sequence). V lost 3 bases and J lost 3, with 18 bases in between. CDR3 amino acids: CASSINIGSRYYNEQFF. The CDR3 DNA sequence: TGTGCCAGTAGTATCAACATCGGGTCGAGATACTACAATGAGCAGTTCTTC.

The genes are TRBV5-1 and TRBJ2-1, with D tentatively TRBD1 or TRBD2 (6 bases each). Trimming left V 7 bases short and J 5 bases short, with 16 bases between. Germline values: CDR1 SGHRS, CDR2 YFSETQ. The CDR3 length is 14 residues. As DNA, the CDR3 is TGCGCCAGCGGGGGGTTGTCAGGGGACAATGAGCAGTTCTTC. It yields the protein CASGGLSGDNEQFF.

This clonotype was detected only a few times. The CDR3 region has the DNA TGTGCCAGCAGCTTAGCGGTAGGGGAGCAGTACTTC. As protein: CASSLAVGEQYF. This chain joins TRBV7-2 and TRBJ2-7, with D unresolved. V dropped 0 bases and J dropped 7 bases, with 7 bases sitting between them. Germline CDR1 SGHTA, CDR2 FQGNSA. There are 12 residues in the CDR3.

The chain combines TRBV24-1 with TRBJ2-5; 7 nucleotides line up with TRBD1. CDR1 is KGHDR and CDR2 is SFDVKD in the germline V gene. CDR3 length: 15 residues. V shed 4 bases, J shed 3 bases, and the junction held 7 bases outside the gene matches. The CDR3 bases are TGTGCCACCAGTGAGCTGGGACAGTCTAAAGAGACCCAGTACTTC. It codes for CATSELGQSKETQYF.

The CDR3 sequence is CSASRGLFSYEQYF. In nucleotides, the CDR3 is TGCAGTGCTAGTAGGGGACTGTTTTCCTACGAGCAGTACTTC. J is TRBJ2-7 and V is TRBV20-1; D is perhaps TRBD2 (6 bases). Germline V lookup: CDR1 DFQATT, CDR2 SNEGSKA (reference sequence). Trimming removed 3 bases from V and 1 base from J, with 13 bases in between. The CDR3 totals 14 residues.

The J gene is TRBJ2-7, the V gene TRBV4-3, with D hard to call. Germline V gene sequence: CDR1 LGHNA, CDR2 YSLEER. There are 13 residues in the CDR3. Deletions cut 1 base from V and 2 bases from J, with 6 bases between. The CDR3 region has the DNA TGCGCCAGCAGCCAAGGAAGGGCCTACGAGCAGTACTTC. It encodes CASSQGRAYEQYF.